The rows below give T cell receptor beta chains drawn from one sample of a study of blood T cell repertoires in COVID-19. TCRdb keeps only in-frame clones here, not all; method: immunoSEQ multiplex PCR. The top ten clones hold 7.3% of a sample with about 150,000 clones, around 84% of them seen once. The sequenced sample was PBMCs or T cells enriched from blood (not recorded which). All receptors derive from a man in his fifties who had recovered from COVID-19. CDR3s include the opening cysteine and the closing phenylalanine or tryptophan. A D gene is named only where the DNA matches it firmly. A row's size may be missing; if present it is once, few, many or a size class.

>-|-|TRBJ1-5|TRBV19
TGTGCCAGTAGAAGCGACAGAACTAATCAGCCCCAGCATTTT
CASRSDRTNQPQHF
>-|TRBD2|TRBJ2-5|TRBV11-1
TGTGCCAGCAGCTGGGGGACTAGCGGGGAGCAAGAGACCCAGTACTTC
CASSWGTSGEQETQYF
>-|TRBD1|TRBJ2-2|TRBV7-6
TGTGCCAGCAGCCCACAGGGACAGGGGCGTACCGGGGAGCTGTTTTTT
CASSPQGQGRTGELFF
>-|-|TRBJ1-1|TRBV29-1
TGCAGCGTCCCGACAGGCCTCAACACTGAAGCTTTCTTT
CSVPTGLNTEAFF
>once|-|TRBJ1-1|TRBV3-1/TRBV3-2
TGTGCCAGCAGCCAAGTTTTCAGGACTTTGAACACTGAAGCTTTCTTT
CASSQVFRTLNTEAFF
>once|-|TRBJ2-2|TRBV5-6
TGTGCCAGCAGCTTGCCAACGGGGAGCGCCGGGGAGCTGTTTTTT
CASSLPTGSAGELFF
>-|TRBD1|TRBJ2-7|TRBV27
TGTGCCAGCAGCAGCGGACAGGGGGCCGGAGAGCAGTACTTC
CASSSGQGAGEQYF
>-|TRBD1|TRBJ1-2|TRBV7-2
TGTGCCAGCAGCCCCTCCTCGACAGGGCTAGATAATCCTCTTGGCTACACCTTC
CASSPSSTGLDNPLGYTF
>few|TRBD1|TRBJ1-1|TRBV5-1
TGCGCCAGCAGCCCACCCCGACAGGGTGGGACTGAAGCTTTCTTT
CASSPPRQGGTEAFF
>-|-|TRBJ1-3|TRBV6-5
TGTGCCAGCAGTTTCGGGACAAGAGGAAACACCATATATTTT
CASSFGTRGNTIYF
>-|-|TRBJ1-2|TRBV19
TGTGCCAGTAGTATTCACAGTAACTATGGCTACACCTTC
CASSIHSNYGYTF
>-|TRBD2|TRBJ2-1|TRBV4-1
TGCGCCAGCAGCCCAGTTAGGCTAGCGGGGGCCCCGGAGCAGTTCTTC
CASSPVRLAGAPEQFF
>-|-|TRBJ1-2|TRBV25-1
TGTGCCAGCTCAGGACACAGCCATGGCTACACCTTC
CASSGHSHGYTF
>-|TRBD2|TRBJ2-3|TRBV5-1
TGCGCCAGCAGCTCGGGACTAGCGGGGGGAGTGATGTTCACAGATACGCAGTATTTT
CASSSGLAGGVMFTDTQYF
>-|TRBD2|TRBJ2-2|TRBV5-1
TGCGCCAGCAGCTTGGCGGGGGGGCCGTCCGGGGAGCTGTTTTTT
CASSLAGGPSGELFF
>-|TRBD1|TRBJ2-5|TRBV7-6
TGTGCCAGCAGCTTAGGGACAGGGAAAGAGACCCAGTACTTC
CASSLGTGKETQYF
>-|TRBD1|TRBJ2-1|TRBV3-1/TRBV3-2
TGTGCCAGCAGCCAAGAGAGTGGAGTACAGGGGTGGAATGAGCAGTTCTTC
CASSQESGVQGWNEQFF
>-|-|TRBJ2-5|TRBV3-1/TRBV3-2
TGTGCCAGCAGCCAAGGGAGGGGGGGGGAGACCCAGTACTTC
CASSQGRGGETQYF
>once|TRBD2|TRBJ2-1|TRBV18
TGTGCCAGCTCGGCTAGCGGGGGGGTACGGAATGAGCAGTTCTTC
CASSASGGVRNEQFF
>few|-|TRBJ1-1|TRBV6-2/TRBV6-3
TGTGCCAGCAGTTACTCGGTGAGGGACACTGAAGCTTTCTTT
CASSYSVRDTEAFF
>-|-|TRBJ1-4|TRBV24-1
TGTGCCACCAGTGGAGGGGGGGGTGAAAAACTGTTTTTT
CATSGGGGEKLFF
>-|-|TRBJ2-7|TRBV6-1
TGTGCCAGCAGTGAACTGGGGCGGGAGCAGTACTTC
CASSELGREQYF
>once|TRBD1|TRBJ1-5|TRBV19
TGTGCCAGTAGTACCCCCAGGACAGGGAGGGTTCAGCCCCAGCATTTT
CASSTPRTGRVQPQHF
>-|TRBD1|TRBJ1-5|TRBV10-3
TGTGCCATCAGTGCAACAGGGGGCCAGCAGCCCCAGCATTTT
CAISATGGQQPQHF
>-|TRBD1|TRBJ2-7|TRBV5-1
TGCGCCAGCAGCCCCGGACAGGGGGCCTACGAGCAGTACTTC
CASSPGQGAYEQYF
>-|-|TRBJ2-5|TRBV7-2
TGTGCCAGCAGCTTAGTTTGGCAGGGAGGCCCAGAGACCCAGTACTTC
CASSLVWQGGPETQYF
>once|-|TRBJ2-1|TRBV19
TGTGCCAGTAGTGCTAGACCCCTCGACCCTAATGAGCAGTTCTTC
CASSARPLDPNEQFF